The T cell receptor beta chain described here comes from a study of blood T cell repertoires in COVID-19. Study at large: The study drew acute and convalescent COVID-19 samples from the United States, Italy and Spain. T cells, B-cell-depleted T cells, or PBMCs provided the cDNA or gDNA that served as material.

Original handling: Amplified reference gene primers provided the basis for estimating nucleated cell counts. The repertoire was sequenced with immunoSEQ multiplex PCR; TCRdb's copy has only in-frame clones and lacks some. That table is the source of V, J and clone size, and D and trimming were worked out from the DNA. Here the sample spans 200,000 to 300,000 clones, approximately 86% being singletons. This receptor was obtained from a human donor in a cohort sampled during active COVID-19. Sequencing was performed on peripheral blood.

CDR3 sequence: CASSVRQGGDYNEQFF. CDR3 bases: TGTGCCAGCAGCGTACGACAGGGTGGCGATTACAATGAGCAGTTCTTC. The chain employs TRBV9 and TRBJ2-1; 7 nucleotides line up with TRBD1. Trimming at V came to 1 base and at J to 4 bases, leaving 8 bases not matched to a gene. Germline CDR1 and CDR2: SGDLS and YYNGEE. CDR3 size: 16 residues.